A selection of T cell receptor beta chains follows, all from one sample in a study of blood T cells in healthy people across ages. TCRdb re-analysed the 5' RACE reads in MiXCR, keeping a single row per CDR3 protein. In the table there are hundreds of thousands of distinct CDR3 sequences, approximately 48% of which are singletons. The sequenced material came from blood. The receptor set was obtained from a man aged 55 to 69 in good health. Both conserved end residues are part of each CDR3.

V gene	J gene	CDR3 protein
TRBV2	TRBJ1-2	CASSDLPGRGGYTF
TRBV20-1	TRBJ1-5	CSARRKTGEPQHF
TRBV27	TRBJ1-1	CASSLGFGGNTEAFF
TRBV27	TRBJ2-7	CASSPGTSGGPGYEQYF
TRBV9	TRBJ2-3	CASGGPPTLAGPPTDTQYF
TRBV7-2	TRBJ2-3	CASSLGRGIAGGRLDTQYF
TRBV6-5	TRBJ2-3	CASSYSNWGATDTQYF
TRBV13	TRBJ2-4	CASSPPTADRFTLAKNIQYF
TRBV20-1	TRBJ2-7	CSARDRKVTYEQYF
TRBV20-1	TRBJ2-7	CSAYGGWGLGEQYF
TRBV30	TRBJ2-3	CAWSVYGSGSTDTQYF
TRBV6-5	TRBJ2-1	CASSSQPGDEQFF
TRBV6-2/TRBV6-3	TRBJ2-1	CASIRAPFSYNEQFF
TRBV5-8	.	CASSERRDETQYF
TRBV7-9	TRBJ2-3	CATGQGWNTDTQYF
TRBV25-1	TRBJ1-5	CASSESDRNQPQHF
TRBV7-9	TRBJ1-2	CASTVGAGLLYGYTF
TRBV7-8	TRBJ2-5	CASSLNTYNEQYF